This TCR beta chain was recorded in a study of T-cell reconstitution after alpha-beta-depleted transplantation in children. This clonotype has ten or more counts. Unique molecular identifiers were used to barcode this TCRbeta library. TCRdb recomputed calls from the PCR reads with MiXCR, one row per CDR3 protein. The sample consists of a few hundred thousand distinct CDR3 sequences, roughly 10% of them appearing once. From germline, CDR1 is SQVTM and CDR2 ANQGSEA. Trimming took 0 bases from V and 2 from J, leaving 6 bases between them. The CDR3 loop spans 13 amino acids. The input for sequencing was PBMCs, taken before TCRalphabeta/CD19-depleted stem cell transplant. The TCR sequence derives from a child in the first two years of life with acute myeloid leukemia, due to receive a stem cell transplant. The V and J genes are TRBV29-1 and TRBJ2-3; D is undetermined. CDR3 loop: CSVEEEPTDTQYF. CDR3 DNA: TGCAGCGTTGAAGAAGAGCCCACAGATACGCAGTATTTT.